The following is a T cell receptor beta chain sequence with its context. Produced via immunoSEQ multiplex PCR; TCRdb's table is partial and in-frame only. The sample has about 400,000 clones, approximately 90% seen once. Germline V gene data show CDR1 as LGHDT and CDR2 as YNNKEL (reference sequence). J lost 3 bases, V lost 0 bases, and 2 bases had no gene match. CDR3 length: 15 amino acids. The sample's treatment: roughly 20 received Ad26.COV2.S at low or high dose, single or two shots; roughly five received placebo; per-sample allocation not given. The study sampled participants on day 63 after the first vaccine or placebo injection. The data were taken from a study of Ad26.COV2.S vaccination and SARS-CoV-2 variants.

V gene TRBV3-1 (or the pseudogene TRBV3-2) combines with J gene TRBJ2-3; 8 nucleotides match TRBD2. This sequence originates from a person between 18 and 65 years old who received the Ad26.COV2.S COVID-19 vaccine or a placebo. The input for sequencing was peripheral blood, taken in a trial of Ad26.COV2.S vaccine versus placebo. The CDR3, as DNA: TGTGCCAGCAGCCAAGATCCGGGGGGGACAGATACGCAGTATTTT. Amino acid sequence: CASSQDPGGTDTQYF.